This T cell receptor beta chain appears in the sequencing data of a study of shared clonotypes between healthy human individuals. A note on this clone: Its target is not known.

The study, taken as a whole, reports: Naive subsets generally exceeded memory subsets in estimated richness.

The protocol was immunoSEQ multiplex PCR, while the TCRdb copy is restricted to in-frame clones and leaves out a portion. The repertoire consists of more than 1 million clones, with 78% occurring once and the leading ten covering approximately 0.52%. Germline V gives CDR1 SGHRS, CDR2 YFSETQ. The CDR3 runs 15 residues. V was pared by 1 base and J by 1 base, with 11 bases between. Sequencing was done on a sample of memory CD4+ T cells from PBMCs. Noted subset: CD45RA-negative fraction. The genes are TRBV5-1 and TRBJ2-5; D possibly corresponds to TRBD2 (5 bases). This clonotype was obtained from a man between 18 and 35 years old in good health. Some clones in this sample may be carry-over from other donors' samples. CDR3 in amino acids: CASSLSTGSQETQYF. DNA for the CDR3: TGCGCCAGCAGCTTGTCAACGGGGTCCCAAGAGACCCAGTACTTC. The full variable domain, rest sourced from reference TRBV5-1 and TRBJ2-5, is KAGVTQTPRYLIKTRGQQVTLSCSPISGHRSVSWYQQTPGQGLQFLFEYFSETQRNKGNFPGRFSGRQFSNSRSEMNVSTLELGDSALYLCASSLSTGSQETQYFGPGTRLLVL.